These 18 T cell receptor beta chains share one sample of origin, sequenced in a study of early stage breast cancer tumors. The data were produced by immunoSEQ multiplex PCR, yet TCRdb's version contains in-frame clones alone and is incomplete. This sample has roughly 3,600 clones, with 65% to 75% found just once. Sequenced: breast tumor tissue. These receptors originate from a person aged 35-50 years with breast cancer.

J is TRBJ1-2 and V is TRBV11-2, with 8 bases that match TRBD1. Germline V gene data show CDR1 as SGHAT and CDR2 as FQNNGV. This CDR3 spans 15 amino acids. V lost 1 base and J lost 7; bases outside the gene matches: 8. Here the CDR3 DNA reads TGTGCCAGCAGCTTAGCCCCAGGGGGCGGTAGTGGCTACACCTTC. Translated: CASSLAPGGGSGYTF.

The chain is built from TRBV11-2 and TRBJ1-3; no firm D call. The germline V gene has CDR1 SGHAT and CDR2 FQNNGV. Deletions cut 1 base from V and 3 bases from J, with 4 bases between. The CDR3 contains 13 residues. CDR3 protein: CASSLGVGNTIYF. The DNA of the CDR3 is TGTGCCAGCAGCTTAGGGGTTGGAAACACCATATATTTT.

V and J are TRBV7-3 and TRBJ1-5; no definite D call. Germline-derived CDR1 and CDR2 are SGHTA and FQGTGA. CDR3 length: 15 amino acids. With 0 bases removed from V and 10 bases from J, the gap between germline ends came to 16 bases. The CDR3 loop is CASSLTGEDLKPQHF. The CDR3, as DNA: TGTGCCAGCAGCTTAACTGGGGAGGACCTCAAACCCCAGCATTTT.

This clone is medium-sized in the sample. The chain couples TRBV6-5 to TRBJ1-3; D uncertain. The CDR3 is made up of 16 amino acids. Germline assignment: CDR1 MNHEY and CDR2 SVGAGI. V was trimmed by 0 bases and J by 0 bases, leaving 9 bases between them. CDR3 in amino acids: CASSYSFEASGNTIYF. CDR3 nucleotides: TGTGCCAGCAGTTACTCATTTGAAGCCTCTGGAAACACCATATATTTT.

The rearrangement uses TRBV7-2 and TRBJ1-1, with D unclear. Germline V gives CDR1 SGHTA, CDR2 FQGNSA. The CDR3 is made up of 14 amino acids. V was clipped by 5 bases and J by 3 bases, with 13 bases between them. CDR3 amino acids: CASSPSEGYTEAFF. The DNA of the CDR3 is TGTGCCAGCAGCCCGTCCGAAGGGTACACTGAAGCTTTCTTT.

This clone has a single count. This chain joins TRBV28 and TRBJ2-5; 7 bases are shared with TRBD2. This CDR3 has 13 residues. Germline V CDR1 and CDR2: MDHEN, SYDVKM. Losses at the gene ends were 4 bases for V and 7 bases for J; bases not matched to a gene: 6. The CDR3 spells CASSYLGGPTQYF. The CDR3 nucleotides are TGTGCCAGCAGTTACCTGGGAGGGCCGACCCAGTACTTC.

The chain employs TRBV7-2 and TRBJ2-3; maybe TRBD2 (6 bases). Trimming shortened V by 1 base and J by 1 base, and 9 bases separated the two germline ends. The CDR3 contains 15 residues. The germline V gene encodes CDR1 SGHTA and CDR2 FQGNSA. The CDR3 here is CASSLDSSGTDTQYF. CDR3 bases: TGTGCCAGCAGCTTAGATTCTAGCGGCACAGATACGCAGTATTTT.

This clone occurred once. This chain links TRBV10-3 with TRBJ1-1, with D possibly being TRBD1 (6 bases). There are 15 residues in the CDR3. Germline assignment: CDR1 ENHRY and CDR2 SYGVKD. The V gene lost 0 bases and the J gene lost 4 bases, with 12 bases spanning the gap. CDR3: CAISESGGRGTEAFF. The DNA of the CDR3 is TGTGCCATCAGTGAGTCTGGGGGGCGAGGCACTGAAGCTTTCTTT.

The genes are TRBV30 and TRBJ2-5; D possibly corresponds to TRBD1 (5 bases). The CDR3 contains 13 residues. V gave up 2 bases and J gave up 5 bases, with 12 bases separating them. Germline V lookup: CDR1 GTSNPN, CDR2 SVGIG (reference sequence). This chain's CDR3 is CAWSTGQVETQYF. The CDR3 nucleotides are TGTGCCTGGAGTACAGGCCAGGTTGAGACCCAGTACTTC.

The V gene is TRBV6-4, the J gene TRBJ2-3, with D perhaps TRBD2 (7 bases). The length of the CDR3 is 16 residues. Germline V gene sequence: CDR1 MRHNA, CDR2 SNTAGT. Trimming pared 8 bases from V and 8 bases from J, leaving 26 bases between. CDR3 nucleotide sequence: TGTGCCAGCCCAGGGAGGGGGGGGCCCGGGGCGGGTACGCAGTATTTT. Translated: CASPGRGGPGAGTQYF.

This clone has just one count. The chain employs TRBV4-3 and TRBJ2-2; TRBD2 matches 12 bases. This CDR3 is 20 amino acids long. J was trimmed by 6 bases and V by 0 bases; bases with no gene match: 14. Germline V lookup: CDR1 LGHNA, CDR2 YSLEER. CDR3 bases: TGCGCCAGCAGCCAAGATCCCCCTAGCGGGAGGGTATTCGCCGCCGGGGAGCTGTTTTTT. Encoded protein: CASSQDPPSGRVFAAGELFF.

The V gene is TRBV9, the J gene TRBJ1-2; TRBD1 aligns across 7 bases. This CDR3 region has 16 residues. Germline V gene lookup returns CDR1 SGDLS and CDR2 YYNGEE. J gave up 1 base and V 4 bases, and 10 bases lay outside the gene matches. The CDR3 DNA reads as TGTGCCAGCAGCCCCCCCGGGGACAGCGATAACTATGGCTACACCTTC. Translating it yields CASSPPGDSDNYGYTF.

The CDR3 region is CASSVKGIDTQYF. In nucleotides, the CDR3 is TGTGCCAGCAGCGTCAAGGGGATAGATACGCAGTATTTT. The chain couples TRBV13 to TRBJ2-3, with D possibly matching TRBD1 (5 bases). Trimming took 5 bases from V and 5 from J, leaving 11 bases between them. Germline CDR1 PRHDT, CDR2 FYEKMQ (reference sequence). The CDR3 consists of 13 residues.

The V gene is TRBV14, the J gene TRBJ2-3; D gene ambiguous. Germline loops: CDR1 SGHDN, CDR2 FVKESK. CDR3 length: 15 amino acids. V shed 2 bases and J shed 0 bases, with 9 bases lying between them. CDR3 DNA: TGTGCCAGCAGCCAACGTCCGGTTAGCACAGATACGCAGTATTTT. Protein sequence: CASSQRPVSTDTQYF. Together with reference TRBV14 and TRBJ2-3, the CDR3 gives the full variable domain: EAGVTQFPSHSVIEKGQTVTLRCDPISGHDNLYWYRRVMGKEIKFLLHFVKESKQDESGMPNNRFLAERTGGTYSTLKVQPAELEDSGVYFCASSQRPVSTDTQYFGPGTRLTVL.

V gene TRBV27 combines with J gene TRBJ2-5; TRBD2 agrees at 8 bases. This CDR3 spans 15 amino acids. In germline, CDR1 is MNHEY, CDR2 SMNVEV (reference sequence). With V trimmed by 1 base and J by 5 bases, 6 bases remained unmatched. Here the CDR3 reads CASSLWAGGRETQYF. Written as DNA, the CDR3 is TGTGCCAGCAGTTTATGGGCGGGAGGCAGGGAGACCCAGTACTTC.

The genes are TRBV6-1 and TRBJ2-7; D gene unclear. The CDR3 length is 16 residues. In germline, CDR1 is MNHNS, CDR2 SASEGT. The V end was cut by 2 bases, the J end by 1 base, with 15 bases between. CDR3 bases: TGTGCCAGCAGTGAAAACCCAGGCCCGAGATCCTACGAGCAGTACTTC. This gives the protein CASSENPGPRSYEQYF.

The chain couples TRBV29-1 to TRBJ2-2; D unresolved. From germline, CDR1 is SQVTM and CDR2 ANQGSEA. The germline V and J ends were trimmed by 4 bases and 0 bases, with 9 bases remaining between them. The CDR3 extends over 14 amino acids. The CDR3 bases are TGCAGCGTTGCGGGCCCATCGAACACCGGGGAGCTGTTTTTT. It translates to CSVAGPSNTGELFF.

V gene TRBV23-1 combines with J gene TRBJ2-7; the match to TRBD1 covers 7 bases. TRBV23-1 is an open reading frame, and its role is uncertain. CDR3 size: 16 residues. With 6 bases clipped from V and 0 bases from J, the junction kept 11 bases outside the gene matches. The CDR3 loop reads CASSQDRFFISYEQYF. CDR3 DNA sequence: TGCGCCAGCAGCCAGGACAGGTTCTTTATCTCCTACGAGCAGTACTTC.